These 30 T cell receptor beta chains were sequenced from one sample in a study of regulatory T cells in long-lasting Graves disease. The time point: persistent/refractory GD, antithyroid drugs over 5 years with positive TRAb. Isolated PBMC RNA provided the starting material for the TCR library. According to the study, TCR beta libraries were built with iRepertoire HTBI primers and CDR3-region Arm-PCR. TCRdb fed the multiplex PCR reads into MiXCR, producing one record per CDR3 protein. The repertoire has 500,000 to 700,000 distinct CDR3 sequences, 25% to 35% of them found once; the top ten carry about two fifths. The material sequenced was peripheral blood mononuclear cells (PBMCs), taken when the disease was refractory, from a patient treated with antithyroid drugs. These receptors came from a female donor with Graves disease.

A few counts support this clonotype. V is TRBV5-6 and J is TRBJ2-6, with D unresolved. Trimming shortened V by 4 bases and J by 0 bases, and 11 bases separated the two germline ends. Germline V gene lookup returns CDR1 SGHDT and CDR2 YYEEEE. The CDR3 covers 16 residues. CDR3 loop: CASSPNPGSGANVLTF. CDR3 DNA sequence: TGTGCCAGCAGCCCCAATCCCGGCTCTGGGGCCAACGTCCTGACTTTC.

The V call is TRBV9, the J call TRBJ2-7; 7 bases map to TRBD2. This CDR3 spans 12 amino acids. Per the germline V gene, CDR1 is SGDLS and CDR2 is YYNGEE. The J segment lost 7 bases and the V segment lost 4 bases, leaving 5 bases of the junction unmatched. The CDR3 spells CASSPSSGEQYF. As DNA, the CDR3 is TGTGCCAGCAGCCCCTCTAGCGGTGAGCAGTACTTC.

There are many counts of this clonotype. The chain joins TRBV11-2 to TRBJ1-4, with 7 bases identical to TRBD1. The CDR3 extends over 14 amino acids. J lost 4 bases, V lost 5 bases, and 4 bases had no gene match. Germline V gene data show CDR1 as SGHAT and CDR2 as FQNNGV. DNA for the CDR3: TGTGCCAGCAGCCCGGACAGGCTTAATGAAAAACTGTTTTTT. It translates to CASSPDRLNEKLFF.

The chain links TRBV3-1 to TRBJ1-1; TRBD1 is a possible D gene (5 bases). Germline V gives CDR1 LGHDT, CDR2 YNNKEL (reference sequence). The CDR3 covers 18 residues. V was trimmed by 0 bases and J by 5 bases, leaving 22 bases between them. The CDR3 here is CASSQEWIWQGARTEAFF. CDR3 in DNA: TGTGCCAGCAGCCAAGAGTGGATTTGGCAGGGAGCACGTACTGAAGCTTTCTTT. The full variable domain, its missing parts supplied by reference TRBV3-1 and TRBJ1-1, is DTAVSQTPKYLVTQMGNDKSIKCEQNLGHDTMYWYKQDSKKFLKIMFSYNNKELIINETVPNRFSPKSPDKAHLNLHINSLELGDSAVYFCASSQEWIWQGARTEAFFGQGTRLTVV.

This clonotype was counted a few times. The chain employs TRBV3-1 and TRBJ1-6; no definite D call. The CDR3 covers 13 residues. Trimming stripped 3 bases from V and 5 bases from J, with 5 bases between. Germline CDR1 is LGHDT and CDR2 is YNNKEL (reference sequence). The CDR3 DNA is TGTGCCAGCAGCCAGATAGATAATTCACCCCTCCACTTT. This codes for CASSQIDNSPLHF.

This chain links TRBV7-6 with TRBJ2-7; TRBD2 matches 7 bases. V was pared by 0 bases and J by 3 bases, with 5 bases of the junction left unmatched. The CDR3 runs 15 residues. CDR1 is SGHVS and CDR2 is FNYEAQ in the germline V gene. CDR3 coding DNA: TGTGCCAGCAGCTTAGCCGCTAGCGGACGCTACGAGCAGTACTTC. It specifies CASSLAASGRYEQYF. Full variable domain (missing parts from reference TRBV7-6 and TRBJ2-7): GAGVSQSPRYKVTKRGQDVALRCDPISGHVSLYWYRQALGQGPEFLTYFNYEAQQDKSGLPNDRFSAERPEGSISTLTIQRTEQRDSAMYRCASSLAASGRYEQYFGPGTRLTVT.

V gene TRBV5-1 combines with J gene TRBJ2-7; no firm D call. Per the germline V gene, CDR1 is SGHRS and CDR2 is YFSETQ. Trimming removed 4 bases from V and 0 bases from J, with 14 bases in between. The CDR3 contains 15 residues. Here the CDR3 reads CASSLAGKSSYEQYF. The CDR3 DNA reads TGCGCCAGCAGCCTGGCCGGTAAGAGCTCCTACGAGCAGTACTTC.

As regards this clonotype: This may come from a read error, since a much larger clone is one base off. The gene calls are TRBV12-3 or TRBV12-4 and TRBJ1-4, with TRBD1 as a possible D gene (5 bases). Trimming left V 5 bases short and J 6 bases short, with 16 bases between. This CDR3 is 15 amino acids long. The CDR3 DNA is TGTGCCAGCAGTAGACACGGGGGGTTAGATGAAAAACTGTTTTTT. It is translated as CASSRHGGLDEKLFF.

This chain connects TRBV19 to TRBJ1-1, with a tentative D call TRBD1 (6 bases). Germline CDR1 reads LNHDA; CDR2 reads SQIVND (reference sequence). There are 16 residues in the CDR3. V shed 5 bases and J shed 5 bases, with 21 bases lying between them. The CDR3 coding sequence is TGTGCCAGTAGTCCGAGGGGGGGGACGGGGCCTACTGAAGCTTTCTTT. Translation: CASSPRGGTGPTEAFF. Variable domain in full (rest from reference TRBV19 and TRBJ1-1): DGGITQSPKYLFRKEGQNVTLSCEQNLNHDAMYWYRQDPGQGLRLIYYSQIVNDFQKGDIAEGYSVSREKKESFPLTVTSAQKNPTAFYLCASSPRGGTGPTEAFFGQGTRLTVV.

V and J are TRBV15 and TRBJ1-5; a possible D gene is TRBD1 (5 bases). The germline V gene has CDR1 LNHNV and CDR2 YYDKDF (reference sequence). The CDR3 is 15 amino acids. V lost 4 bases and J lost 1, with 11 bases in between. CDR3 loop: CATSIGAASNQPQHF. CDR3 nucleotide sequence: TGTGCCACCAGCATAGGGGCGGCGAGCAATCAGCCCCAGCATTTT.

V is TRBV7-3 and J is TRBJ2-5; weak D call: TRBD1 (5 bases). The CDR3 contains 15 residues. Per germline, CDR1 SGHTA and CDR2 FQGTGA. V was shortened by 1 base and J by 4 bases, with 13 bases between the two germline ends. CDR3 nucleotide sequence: TGTGCCAGCAGCTTAATTCAGGGTTGGAGAGAGACCCAGTACTTC. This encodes CASSLIQGWRETQYF.

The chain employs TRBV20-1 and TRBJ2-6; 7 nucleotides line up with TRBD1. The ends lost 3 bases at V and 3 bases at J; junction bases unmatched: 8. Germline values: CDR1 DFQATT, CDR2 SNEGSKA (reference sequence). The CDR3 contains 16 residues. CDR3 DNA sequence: TGCAGTGCTAGCCGCTTGAGGGGGCTTGGGGCCAACGTCCTGACTTTC. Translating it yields CSASRLRGLGANVLTF.

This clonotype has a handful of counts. The CDR3 nucleotides read TGTGCCAGCAGCCAAAGTCTTGGATCGGTGAAACTGTTTTTT. It codes for CASSQSLGSVKLFF. V is TRBV4-2 and J is TRBJ1-4; no clear D gene. The CDR3 runs 14 residues. V was pared by 2 bases and J by 11 bases, with 15 bases between. The germline V gene encodes CDR1 LGHNA and CDR2 YNFKEQ.

CDR3 nucleotides: TGTGCCAGCAGTTACGACTGGGACAGGGGCATGAACACTGAAGCTTTCTTT. Translation gives CASSYDWDRGMNTEAFF. This chain links TRBV6-2 or TRBV6-3 with TRBJ1-1; TRBD1 agrees at 10 bases. CDR3 length: 17 amino acids. CDR1 MNHEY and CDR2 SVGEGT come from the germline V gene. V gave up 2 bases and J gave up 0 bases; unmatched junction bases: 6.

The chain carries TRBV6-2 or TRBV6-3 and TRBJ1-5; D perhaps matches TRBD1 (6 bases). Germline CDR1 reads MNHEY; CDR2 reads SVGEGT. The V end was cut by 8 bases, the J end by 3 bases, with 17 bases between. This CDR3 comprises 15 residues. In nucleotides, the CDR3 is TGTGCCAGCGGACGCGAGACAGGTCCCAATCAGCCCCAGCATTTT. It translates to CASGRETGPNQPQHF.

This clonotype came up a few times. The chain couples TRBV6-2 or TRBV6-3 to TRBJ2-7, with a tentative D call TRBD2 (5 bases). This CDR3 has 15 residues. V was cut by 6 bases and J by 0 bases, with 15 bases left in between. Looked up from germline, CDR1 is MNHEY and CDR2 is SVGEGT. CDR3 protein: CASSYRGSFSYEQYF. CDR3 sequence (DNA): TGTGCCAGCAGCTATCGAGGGAGCTTCTCCTACGAGCAGTACTTC.

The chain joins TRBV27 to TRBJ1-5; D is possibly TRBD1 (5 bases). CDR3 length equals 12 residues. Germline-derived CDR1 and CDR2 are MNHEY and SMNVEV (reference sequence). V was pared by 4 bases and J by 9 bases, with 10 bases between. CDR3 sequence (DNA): TGTGCCAGCAGTTCCTGGGGGAGGCCCCAGCATTTT. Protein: CASSSWGRPQHF.

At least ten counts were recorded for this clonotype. CDR3 coding DNA: TGTGCCAGCAGCTCGATTTCGGGGGGACGGGGTGAAAAACTGTTTTTT. As protein: CASSSISGGRGEKLFF. The chain couples TRBV11-2 to TRBJ1-4, with TRBD1 as a possible D gene (5 bases). CDR3 length: 16 residues. Deletions cut 4 bases from V and 7 bases from J, with 19 bases between. Germline assignment: CDR1 SGHAT and CDR2 FQNNGV. Supplemented by reference TRBV11-2 and TRBJ1-4, the full variable domain reads EAGVAQSPRYKIIEKRQSVAFWCNPISGHATLYWYQQILGQGPKLLIQFQNNGVVDDSQLPKDRFSAERLKGVDSTLKIQPAKLEDSAVYLCASSSISGGRGEKLFFGSGTQLSVL.

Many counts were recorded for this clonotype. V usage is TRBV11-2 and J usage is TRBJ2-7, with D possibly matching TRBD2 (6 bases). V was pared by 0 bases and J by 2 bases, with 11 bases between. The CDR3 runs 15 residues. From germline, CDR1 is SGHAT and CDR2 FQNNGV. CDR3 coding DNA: TGTGCCAGCAGCTTAGAGGGCGGGATCACCTACGAGCAGTACTTC. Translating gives CASSLEGGITYEQYF.

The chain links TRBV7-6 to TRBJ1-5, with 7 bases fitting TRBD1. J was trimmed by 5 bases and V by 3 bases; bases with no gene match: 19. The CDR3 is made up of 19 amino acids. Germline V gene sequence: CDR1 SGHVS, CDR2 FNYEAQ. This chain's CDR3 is CASSFLMAGGDSSHQPQHF. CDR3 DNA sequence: TGTGCCAGCAGCTTCTTAATGGCAGGGGGGGATAGCAGCCATCAGCCCCAGCATTTT.

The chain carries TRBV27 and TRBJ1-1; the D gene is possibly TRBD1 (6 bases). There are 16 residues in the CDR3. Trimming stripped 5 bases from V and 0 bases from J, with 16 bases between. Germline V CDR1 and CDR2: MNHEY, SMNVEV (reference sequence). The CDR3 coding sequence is TGTGCCAGCAGTCCAAAGACAGGCCCCCTGAACACTGAAGCTTTCTTT. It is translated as CASSPKTGPLNTEAFF.

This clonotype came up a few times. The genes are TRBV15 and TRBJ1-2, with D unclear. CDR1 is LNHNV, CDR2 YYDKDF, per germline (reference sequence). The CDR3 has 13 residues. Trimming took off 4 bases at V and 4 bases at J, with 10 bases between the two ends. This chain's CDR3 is CATSKSDTYGYTF. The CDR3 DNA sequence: TGTGCCACCAGCAAGAGTGATACCTATGGCTACACCTTC.

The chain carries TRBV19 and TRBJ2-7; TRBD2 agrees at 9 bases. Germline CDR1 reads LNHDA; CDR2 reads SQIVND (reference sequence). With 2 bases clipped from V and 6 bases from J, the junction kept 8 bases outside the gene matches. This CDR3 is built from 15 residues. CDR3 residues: CASSITEGLASEQYF. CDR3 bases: TGTGCCAGTAGTATAACCGAGGGACTAGCAAGCGAGCAGTACTTC.

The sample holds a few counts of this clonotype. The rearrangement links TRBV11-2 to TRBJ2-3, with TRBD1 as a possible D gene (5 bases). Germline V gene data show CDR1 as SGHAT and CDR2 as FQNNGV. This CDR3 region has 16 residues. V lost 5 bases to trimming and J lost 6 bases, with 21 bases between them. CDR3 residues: CASSPRGMVSTDTQYF. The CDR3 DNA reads TGTGCCAGCAGCCCTAGGGGCATGGTCTCGACGGATACGCAGTATTTT.

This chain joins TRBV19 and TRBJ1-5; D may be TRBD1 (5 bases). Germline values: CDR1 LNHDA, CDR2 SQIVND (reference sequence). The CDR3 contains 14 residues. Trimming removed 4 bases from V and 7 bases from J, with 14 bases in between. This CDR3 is CASSTSRQSQPQHF. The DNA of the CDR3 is TGTGCCAGTAGTACCTCTCGACAGTCCCAGCCCCAGCATTTT.

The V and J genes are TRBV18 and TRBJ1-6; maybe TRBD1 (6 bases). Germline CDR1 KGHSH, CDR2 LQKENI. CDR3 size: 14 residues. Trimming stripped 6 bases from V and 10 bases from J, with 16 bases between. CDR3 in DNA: TGTGCCAGCTCCCCGGGACAACAGGAATCACCCCTCCACTTT. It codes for CASSPGQQESPLHF. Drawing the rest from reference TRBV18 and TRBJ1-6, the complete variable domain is NAGVMQNPRHLVRRRGQEARLRCSPMKGHSHVYWYRQLPEEGLKFMVYLQKENIIDESGMPKERFSAEFPKEGPSILRIQQVVRGDSAAYFCASSPGQQESPLHFGNGTRLTVT.

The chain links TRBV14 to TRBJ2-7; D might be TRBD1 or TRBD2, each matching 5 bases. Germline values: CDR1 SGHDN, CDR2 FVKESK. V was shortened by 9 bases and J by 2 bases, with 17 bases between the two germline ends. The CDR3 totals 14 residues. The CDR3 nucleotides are TGTGCCAGTACCCCGGGACCCCTTCCCTACGAGCAGTACTTC. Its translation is CASTPGPLPYEQYF. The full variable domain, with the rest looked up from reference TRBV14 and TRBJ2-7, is EAGVTQFPSHSVIEKGQTVTLRCDPISGHDNLYWYRRVMGKEIKFLLHFVKESKQDESGMPNNRFLAERTGGTYSTLKVQPAELEDSGVYFCASTPGPLPYEQYFGPGTRLTVT.

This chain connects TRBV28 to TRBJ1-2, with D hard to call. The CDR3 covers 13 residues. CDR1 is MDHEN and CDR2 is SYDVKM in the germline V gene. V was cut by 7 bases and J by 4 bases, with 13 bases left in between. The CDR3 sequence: CASTEWNGYGYTF. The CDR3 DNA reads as TGTGCCAGCACGGAGTGGAATGGCTATGGCTACACCTTC.

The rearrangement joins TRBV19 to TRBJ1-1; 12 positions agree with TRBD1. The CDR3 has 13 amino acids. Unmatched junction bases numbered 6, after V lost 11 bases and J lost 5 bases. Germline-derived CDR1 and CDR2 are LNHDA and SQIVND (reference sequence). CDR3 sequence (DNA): TGTGCCGCCCGGGACAGGGGGCGGACTGAAGCTTTCTTT. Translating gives CAARDRGRTEAFF.

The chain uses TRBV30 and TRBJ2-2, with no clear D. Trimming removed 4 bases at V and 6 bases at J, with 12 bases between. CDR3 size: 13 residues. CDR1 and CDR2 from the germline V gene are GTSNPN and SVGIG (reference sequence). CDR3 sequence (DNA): TGTGCCTGGATCATTCAAGGCTCCGGGGAGCTGTTTTTT. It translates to CAWIIQGSGELFF.